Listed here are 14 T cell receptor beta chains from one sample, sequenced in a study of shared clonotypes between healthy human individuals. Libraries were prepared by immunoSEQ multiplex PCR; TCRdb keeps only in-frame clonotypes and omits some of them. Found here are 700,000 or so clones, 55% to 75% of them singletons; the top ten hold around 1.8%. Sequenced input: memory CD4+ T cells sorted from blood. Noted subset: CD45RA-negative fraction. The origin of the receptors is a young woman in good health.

CDR3 DNA: TGTGCCAGTCAAGAGTTTGGGGGGCCAACTGAAGCTTTCTTT. Encoded protein: CASQEFGGPTEAFF. The chain carries TRBV2 and TRBJ1-1, with a possible D match to TRBD1 (6 bases). Trimming left V 9 bases short and J 5 bases short, with 19 bases between. This CDR3 spans 14 amino acids. Per the germline V gene, CDR1 is SNHLY and CDR2 is FYNNEI.

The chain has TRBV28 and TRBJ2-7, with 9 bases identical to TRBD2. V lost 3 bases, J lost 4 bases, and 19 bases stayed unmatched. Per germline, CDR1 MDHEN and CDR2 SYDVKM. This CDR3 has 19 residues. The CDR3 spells CASSLQHPTSGRLRYEQYF. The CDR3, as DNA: TGTGCCAGCAGTTTGCAACACCCAACCAGCGGGAGGCTCCGTTACGAGCAGTACTTC.

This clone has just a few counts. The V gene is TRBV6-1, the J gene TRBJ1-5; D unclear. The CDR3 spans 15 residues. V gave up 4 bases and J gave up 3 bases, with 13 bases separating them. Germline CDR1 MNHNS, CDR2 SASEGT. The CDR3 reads CASSVGWTDNQPQHF. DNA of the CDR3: TGTGCCAGCAGTGTGGGATGGACTGACAATCAGCCCCAGCATTTT.

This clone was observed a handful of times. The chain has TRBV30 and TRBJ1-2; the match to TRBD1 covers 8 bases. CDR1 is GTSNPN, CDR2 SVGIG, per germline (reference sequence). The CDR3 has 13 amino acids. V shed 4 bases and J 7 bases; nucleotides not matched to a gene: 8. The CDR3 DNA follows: TGTGCCTGGATTCGCAGGGGGCTGGGTGGCTACACCTTC. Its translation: CAWIRRGLGGYTF.

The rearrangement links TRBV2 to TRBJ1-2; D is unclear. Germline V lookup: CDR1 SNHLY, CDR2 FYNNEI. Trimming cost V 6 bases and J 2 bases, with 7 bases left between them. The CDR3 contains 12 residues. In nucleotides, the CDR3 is TGTGCCAGCAGGGACGCCAACTATGGCTACACCTTC. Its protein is CASRDANYGYTF.

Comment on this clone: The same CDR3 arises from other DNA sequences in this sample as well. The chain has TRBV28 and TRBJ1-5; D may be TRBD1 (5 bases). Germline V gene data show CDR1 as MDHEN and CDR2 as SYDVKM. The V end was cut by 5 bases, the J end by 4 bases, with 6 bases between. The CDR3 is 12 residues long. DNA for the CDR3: TGTGCCAGCAGTGACAGAAATCAGCCCCAGCATTTT. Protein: CASSDRNQPQHF.

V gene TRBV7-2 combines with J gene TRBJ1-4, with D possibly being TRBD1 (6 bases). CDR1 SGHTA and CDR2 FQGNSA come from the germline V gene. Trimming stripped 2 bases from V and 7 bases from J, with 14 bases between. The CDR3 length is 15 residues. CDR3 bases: TGTGCCAGCAGCTTAAAGACAGGTTGGACTGAAAAACTGTTTTTT. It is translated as CASSLKTGWTEKLFF.

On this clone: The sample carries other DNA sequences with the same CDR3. CDR3 protein: CASSLEPRTDTQYF. The CDR3 bases are TGTGCCAGCAGCTTGGAACCTCGCACAGATACGCAGTATTTT. The V call is TRBV5-8, the J call TRBJ2-3; D unclear. The CDR3 loop spans 14 amino acids. The germline gives CDR1 SGHTS, CDR2 YDEGEE. Deletions cut 0 bases from V and 1 base from J, with 6 bases between.

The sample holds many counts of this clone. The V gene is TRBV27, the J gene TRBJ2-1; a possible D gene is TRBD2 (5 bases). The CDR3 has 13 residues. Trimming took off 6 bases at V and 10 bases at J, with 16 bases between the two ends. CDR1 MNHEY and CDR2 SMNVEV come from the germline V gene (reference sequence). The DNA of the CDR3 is TGTGCCAGCAGAAGGTCCGCTGAGGGCGAGCAGTTCTTC. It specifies CASRRSAEGEQFF.

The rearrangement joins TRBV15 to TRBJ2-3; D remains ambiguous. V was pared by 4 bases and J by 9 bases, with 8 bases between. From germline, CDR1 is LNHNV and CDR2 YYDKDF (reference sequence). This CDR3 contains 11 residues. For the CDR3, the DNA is TGTGCCACCAGCATTTCGGGCACGCAGTATTTT. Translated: CATSISGTQYF.

The CDR3 sequence is CASSLATTGELFF. The CDR3 DNA reads TGTGCCAGCAGTTTAGCGACCACCGGGGAGCTGTTTTTT. The J gene is TRBJ2-2, the V gene TRBV28; D gene ambiguous. V was pared by 2 bases and J by 4 bases, with 5 bases between. There are 13 residues in the CDR3. CDR1 is MDHEN, CDR2 SYDVKM, per germline.

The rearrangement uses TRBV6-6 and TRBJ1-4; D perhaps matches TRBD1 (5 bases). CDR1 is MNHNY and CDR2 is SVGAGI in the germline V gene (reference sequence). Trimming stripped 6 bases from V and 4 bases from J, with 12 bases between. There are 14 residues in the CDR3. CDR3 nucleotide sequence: TGTGCCAGCAGACAGCAGGGAAATAATGAAAAACTGTTTTTT. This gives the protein CASRQQGNNEKLFF.

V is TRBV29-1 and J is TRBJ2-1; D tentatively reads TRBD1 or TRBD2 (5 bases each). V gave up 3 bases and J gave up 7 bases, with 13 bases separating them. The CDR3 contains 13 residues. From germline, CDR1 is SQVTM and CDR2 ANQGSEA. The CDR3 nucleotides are TGCAGCGTTGATCCAGGGAGAATTAATGAGCAGTTCTTC. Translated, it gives CSVDPGRINEQFF.

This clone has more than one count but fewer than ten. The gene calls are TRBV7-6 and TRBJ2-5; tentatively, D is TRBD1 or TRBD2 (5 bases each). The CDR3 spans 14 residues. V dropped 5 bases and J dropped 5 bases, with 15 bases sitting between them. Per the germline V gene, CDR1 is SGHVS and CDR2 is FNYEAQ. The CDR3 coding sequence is TGTGCCAGCAGCCCGACTCGGGACGCTGAGACCCAGTACTTC. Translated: CASSPTRDAETQYF.